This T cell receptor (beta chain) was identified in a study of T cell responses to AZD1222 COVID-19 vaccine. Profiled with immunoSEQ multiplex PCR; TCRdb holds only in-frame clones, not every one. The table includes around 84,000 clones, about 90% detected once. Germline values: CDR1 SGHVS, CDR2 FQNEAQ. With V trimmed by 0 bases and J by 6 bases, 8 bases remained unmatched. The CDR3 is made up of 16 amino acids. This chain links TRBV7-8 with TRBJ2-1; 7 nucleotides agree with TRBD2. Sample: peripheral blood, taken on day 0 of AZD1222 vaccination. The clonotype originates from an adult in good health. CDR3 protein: CASSLAGGRAVNEQFF. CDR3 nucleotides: TGTGCCAGCAGCTTAGCAGGAGGGAGGGCCGTCAATGAGCAGTTCTTC.